One and the same sample provided the 26 T cell receptor beta chains below, sequenced in a study of shared clonotypes between healthy human individuals. Profiling relied on immunoSEQ multiplex PCR, and the TCRdb table lists in-frame clones only, not all of them. Altogether 2 million to 3 million clones are present, 93% being singletons, with the ten largest covering 0.36%. The sample was naive CD4+ T cells from PBMCs. Subset specified: CD45RA+ positively selected. The source is a man younger than 30 in good health. Some clones in this sample may be carry-over from other donors' samples.

The chain has TRBV7-2 and TRBJ2-1; maybe TRBD1 (5 bases). The CDR3 totals 16 residues. V was shortened by 1 base and J by 6 bases, with 16 bases between the two germline ends. Germline-derived CDR1 and CDR2 are SGHTA and FQGNSA. The CDR3 sequence: CASSLVARAATNEQFF. CDR3 nucleotides: TGTGCCAGCAGCTTAGTCGCCAGGGCCGCGACCAATGAGCAGTTCTTC.

The chain carries TRBV5-1 and TRBJ2-3, with unresolved D. This CDR3 has 15 amino acids. The V gene's germline CDR1 is SGHRS and CDR2 YFSETQ. V gave up 0 bases and J gave up 1 base, with 9 bases separating them. The CDR3 sequence: CASSLGVSRTDTQYF. In nucleotides, the CDR3 is TGCGCCAGCAGCTTGGGTGTCAGCCGCACAGATACGCAGTATTTT.

This chain uses TRBV28 with TRBJ2-1; possibly TRBD2 for D (6 bases). CDR1 and CDR2 (germline): MDHEN, SYDVKM. The CDR3 covers 15 residues. Deletions cut 7 bases from V and 5 bases from J, with 18 bases between. As DNA, the CDR3 is TGTGCCAGCAACTTCCGGGACTTCTACAACAATGAGCAGTTCTTC. The encoded protein is CASNFRDFYNNEQFF.

The chain is built from TRBV30 and TRBJ2-2, with D possibly TRBD2 on 5 matching bases. Germline values: CDR1 GTSNPN, CDR2 SVGIG (reference sequence). V shed 2 bases and J shed 5 bases, with 12 bases lying between them. The CDR3 has 14 residues. CDR3 protein: CAWSPFGLTGELFF. The CDR3 nucleotides read TGTGCCTGGAGTCCATTCGGACTTACCGGGGAGCTGTTTTTT.

The V and J genes are TRBV6-5 and TRBJ2-6; the D is unclear. The CDR3 extends over 16 amino acids. V lost 4 bases, J lost 0 bases, and 10 bases lay in between. Per germline, CDR1 MNHEY and CDR2 SVGAGI. The CDR3 nucleotides are TGTGCCAGCAGTTTACGGCGCAGCTCTGGGGCCAACGTCCTGACTTTC. It yields the protein CASSLRRSSGANVLTF.

The sample holds a few counts of this clone. The chain carries TRBV28 and TRBJ1-2; 7 positions agree with TRBD1. After removal of 7 bases from V and 6 bases from J, the junction contained 8 bases not matched to a gene. Germline CDR1 is MDHEN and CDR2 is SYDVKM. The CDR3 runs to 13 residues. The CDR3 is CASNHRGSDGYTF. The CDR3 DNA follows: TGTGCCAGCAACCACAGGGGATCAGATGGCTACACCTTC.

V usage is TRBV6-6 and J usage is TRBJ1-1; D is uncertain. Per the germline V gene, CDR1 is MNHNY and CDR2 is SVGAGI (reference sequence). Trimming left V 6 bases short and J 9 bases short, with 17 bases between. The CDR3 contains 13 residues. Here the CDR3 reads CASSPTVGRQAFF. CDR3 coding DNA: TGTGCCAGCAGCCCAACGGTGGGCAGACAAGCTTTCTTT.

The V call is TRBV27, the J call TRBJ1-5; D may be TRBD1 (6 bases). The CDR3 extends over 16 amino acids. Trimming removed 4 bases from V and 2 bases from J, with 15 bases in between. In germline, CDR1 is MNHEY, CDR2 SMNVEV (reference sequence). The chain's CDR3 is CASSSTGKEGNQPQHF. For the CDR3, the DNA is TGTGCCAGCAGTTCAACAGGGAAAGAGGGCAATCAGCCCCAGCATTTT.

The genes are TRBV19 and TRBJ2-7, with 9 nucleotides matching TRBD2. CDR3 length: 13 residues. V trimming: 5 bases; J trimming: 5 bases; junction bases outside the gene matches: 4. Germline V gene data show CDR1 as LNHDA and CDR2 as SQIVND (reference sequence). CDR3: CASSGTSLNEQYF. CDR3 in DNA: TGTGCCAGTAGTGGGACTAGCCTCAACGAGCAGTACTTC.

V is TRBV6-5 and J is TRBJ2-7; D may be TRBD2 (5 bases). Deletions cut 6 bases from V and 3 bases from J, with 15 bases between. Germline assignment: CDR1 MNHEY and CDR2 SVGAGI. The CDR3 totals 14 residues. CDR3: CASSISPGSYEQYF. The CDR3 nucleotides read TGTGCCAGCAGCATCTCCCCGGGGAGCTACGAGCAGTACTTC.

The chain uses TRBV7-9 and TRBJ2-3; D remains unclear. Germline V CDR1 and CDR2: SEHNR, FQNEAQ (reference sequence). The CDR3 runs to 14 residues. Trimming removed 2 bases at V and 6 bases at J, with 12 bases between. As DNA, the CDR3 is TGTGCCAGCAGCTTAATGTCCCGCCACGATACGCAGTATTTT. This gives the protein CASSLMSRHDTQYF. Based on the CDR3 plus reference TRBV7-9 and TRBJ2-3, the full variable domain is DTGVSQNPRHKITKRGQNVTFRCDPISEHNRLYWYRQTLGQGPEFLTYFQNEAQLEKSRLLSDRFSAERPKGSFSTLEIQRTEQGDSAMYLCASSLMSRHDTQYFGPGTRLTVL.

This rearrangement joins TRBV4-3 to TRBJ2-5, with D maybe TRBD1 (5 bases). The CDR3 length is 15 residues. CDR1 and CDR2 (germline): LGHNA, YSLEER. The V end lost 5 bases, the J end lost 3 bases, and 16 bases lay between the germline ends. As DNA, the CDR3 is TGCGCCAGCAGCTTTCAGGGTCTGACCGAAGAGACCCAGTACTTC. Amino acids: CASSFQGLTEETQYF.

The chain links TRBV28 to TRBJ1-5; the D is unclear. Trimming removed 3 bases from V and 4 bases from J, with 13 bases in between. Germline-derived CDR1 and CDR2 are MDHEN and SYDVKM. The length of the CDR3 is 15 residues. In nucleotides, the CDR3 is TGTGCCAGCAGTTTTGTAGGGCTTGGGAATCAGCCCCAGCATTTT. This gives the protein CASSFVGLGNQPQHF. The full variable domain, its missing parts supplied by reference TRBV28 and TRBJ1-5, is DVKVTQSSRYLVKRTGEKVFLECVQDMDHENMFWYRQDPGLGLRLIYFSYDVKMKEKGDIPEGYSVSREKKERFSLILESASTNQTSMYLCASSFVGLGNQPQHFGDGTRLSIL.

The chain recombines TRBV30 with TRBJ1-2; D is uncertain. Trimming left V 2 bases short and J 8 bases short, with 18 bases between. The CDR3 sequence is 14 residues long. Germline V gene data show CDR1 as GTSNPN and CDR2 as SVGIG (reference sequence). The CDR3 sequence is CAWSTGRSGGGYTF. The DNA for the CDR3 is TGTGCCTGGAGTACTGGACGGTCAGGAGGGGGCTACACCTTC.

The chain couples TRBV29-1 to TRBJ1-1, with 8 bases matching TRBD1. Per the germline V gene, CDR1 is SQVTM and CDR2 is ANQGSEA. Losses at the gene ends were 5 bases for V and 4 bases for J; bases not matched to a gene: 15. This CDR3 has 16 amino acids. The CDR3 region is CSVRRQGAGVSTEAFF. The CDR3 region has the DNA TGCAGCGTTAGGAGGCAGGGGGCCGGCGTGAGCACTGAAGCTTTCTTT.

V usage is TRBV7-2 and J usage is TRBJ2-1; D ambiguous. Germline values: CDR1 SGHTA, CDR2 FQGNSA. The CDR3 runs 13 residues. The V gene lost 3 bases and the J gene lost 6 bases, with 9 bases spanning the gap. CDR3 in amino acids: CASSFARGNEQFF. CDR3 nucleotides: TGTGCCAGCAGCTTTGCTAGAGGCAATGAGCAGTTCTTC. Drawing the rest from reference TRBV7-2 and TRBJ2-1, the complete variable domain is GAGVSQSPSNKVTEKGKDVELRCDPISGHTALYWYRQSLGQGLEFLIYFQGNSAPDKSGLPSDRFSAERTGGSVSTLTIQRTQQEDSAVYLCASSFARGNEQFFGPGTRLTVL.

This clone was seen just once. The chain has TRBV28 and TRBJ2-2, with D perhaps TRBD1 or TRBD2 (5 bases each). Germline-derived CDR1 and CDR2 are MDHEN and SYDVKM. The CDR3 is 16 residues long. The V gene lost 6 bases and the J gene lost 5 bases, with 19 bases spanning the gap. As DNA, the CDR3 is TGTGCCAGCAGATACGCCTTGGGGGTAGGAACCGGGGAGCTGTTTTTT. Translating gives CASRYALGVGTGELFF.

The chain couples TRBV18 to TRBJ2-3; D remains unclear. V lost 4 bases, J lost 3 bases, and 11 bases lay in between. The CDR3 runs to 14 residues. The germline V gene has CDR1 KGHSH and CDR2 LQKENI. CDR3 amino acids: CASSRLQETDTQYF. CDR3 sequence (DNA): TGTGCCAGCTCACGTTTGCAGGAGACAGATACGCAGTATTTT.

The CDR3 DNA sequence: TGTGCCAGCAGTGAATTTTTCTCTGGAAACACCATATATTTT. It translates to CASSEFFSGNTIYF. The rearrangement joins TRBV2 to TRBJ1-3; D not certain. V was trimmed by 2 bases and J by 0 bases, leaving 5 bases between them. The CDR3 has 14 residues. Germline values: CDR1 SNHLY, CDR2 FYNNEI. The full variable domain, completed using reference TRBV2 and TRBJ1-3, is EPEVTQTPSHQVTQMGQEVILRCVPISNHLYFYWYRQILGQKVEFLVSFYNNEISEKSEIFDDQFSVERPDGSNFTLKIRSTKLEDSAMYFCASSEFFSGNTIYFGEGSWLTVV.

The CDR3 DNA follows: TGTGCCAGCAGCTCAGACATGAACACTGAAGCTTTCTTT. Translated: CASSSDMNTEAFF. The chain uses TRBV7-3 and TRBJ1-1; no clear D gene. The length of the CDR3 is 13 residues. The germline V gene encodes CDR1 SGHTA and CDR2 FQGTGA. V lost 4 bases to trimming and J lost 0 bases, with 6 bases between them.

V and J are TRBV6-5 and TRBJ2-7; D tentatively fits TRBD1 or TRBD2 (5 bases each). Germline V gene data show CDR1 as MNHEY and CDR2 as SVGAGI. V was clipped by 6 bases and J by 5 bases, with 17 bases between them. The CDR3 covers 14 residues. Here the CDR3 reads CASRQPRDPHEQYF. The CDR3 DNA is TGTGCCAGCAGGCAACCCAGGGACCCACACGAGCAGTACTTC.

This clone was counted once. The chain combines TRBV27 with TRBJ2-1, with 14 bases that match TRBD2. Germline CDR1 reads MNHEY; CDR2 reads SMNVEV (reference sequence). V gave up 3 bases and J gave up 1 base; unmatched junction bases: 14. CDR3 length equals 21 residues. The CDR3 nucleotides read TGTGCCAGCAGTTTGGGGTGGGGGACTAGCGGGAGCCGGGGGTCCTACAATGAGCAGTTCTTC. Translation gives CASSLGWGTSGSRGSYNEQFF.

The chain combines TRBV28 with TRBJ2-5; perhaps TRBD1 as D (6 bases). The DNA end favors TRBJ2-7, so the J call may be wrong. The CDR3 spans 13 residues. Germline V gives CDR1 MDHEN, CDR2 SYDVKM. The CDR3 sequence is CASSRTATYEQYF. The CDR3, as DNA: TGTGCCAGCAGTCGGACAGCCACCTACGAGCAGTACTTC.

DNA for the CDR3: TGTGCCAGCACCTCGGGACAGGCAGGGAATCAGCCCCAGCATTTT. Translating gives CASTSGQAGNQPQHF. This chain joins TRBV28 and TRBJ1-5, with 8 bases aligning to TRBD1. This CDR3 is 15 amino acids long. CDR1 and CDR2 (germline): MDHEN, SYDVKM. V gave up 7 bases and J gave up 4 bases; unmatched junction bases: 9.

V is TRBV7-6 and J is TRBJ2-1; either TRBD1 or TRBD2 may supply D (5 bases each). Trimming pared 0 bases from V and 13 bases from J, leaving 16 bases between. Germline CDR1 is SGHVS and CDR2 is FNYEAQ. The length of the CDR3 is 14 residues. This CDR3 reads CASSLAGDSTVQFF. DNA for the CDR3: TGTGCCAGCAGCTTAGCGGGGGATTCGACAGTTCAGTTCTTC.

V usage is TRBV5-1 and J usage is TRBJ2-1; D possibly corresponds to TRBD1 (7 bases). Deletions cut 3 bases from V and 4 bases from J, with 17 bases between. Per the germline V gene, CDR1 is SGHRS and CDR2 is YFSETQ. The CDR3 is 16 amino acids. As DNA, the CDR3 is TGCGCCAGCAGCTCTGGGGGGACAGACGTGTACAATGAGCAGTTCTTC. Its protein is CASSSGGTDVYNEQFF.